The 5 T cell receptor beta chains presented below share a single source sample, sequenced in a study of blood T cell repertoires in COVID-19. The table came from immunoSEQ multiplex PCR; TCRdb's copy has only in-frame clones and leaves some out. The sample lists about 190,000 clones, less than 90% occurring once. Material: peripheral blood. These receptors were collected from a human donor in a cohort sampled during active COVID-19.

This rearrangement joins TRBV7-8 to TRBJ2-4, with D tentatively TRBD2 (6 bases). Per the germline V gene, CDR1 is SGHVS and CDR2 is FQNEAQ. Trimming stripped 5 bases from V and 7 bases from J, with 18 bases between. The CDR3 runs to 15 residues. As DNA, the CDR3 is TGTGCCAGCAGCAGAGAGCGGGTCCGTGGCAACATTCAGTACTTC. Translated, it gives CASSRERVRGNIQYF.

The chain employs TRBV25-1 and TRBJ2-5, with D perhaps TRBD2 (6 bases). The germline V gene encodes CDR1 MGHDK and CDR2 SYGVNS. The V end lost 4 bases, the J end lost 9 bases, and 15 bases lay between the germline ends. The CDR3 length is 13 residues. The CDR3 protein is CASSGAGGMAQYF. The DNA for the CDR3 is TGTGCCAGCAGTGGGGCCGGGGGAATGGCCCAGTACTTC.

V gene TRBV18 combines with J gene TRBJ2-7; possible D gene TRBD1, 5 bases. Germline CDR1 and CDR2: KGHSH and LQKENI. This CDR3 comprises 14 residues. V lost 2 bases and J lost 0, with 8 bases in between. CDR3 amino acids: CASSPDSISYEQYF. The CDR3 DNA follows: TGTGCCAGCTCACCAGACAGTATCTCCTACGAGCAGTACTTC.

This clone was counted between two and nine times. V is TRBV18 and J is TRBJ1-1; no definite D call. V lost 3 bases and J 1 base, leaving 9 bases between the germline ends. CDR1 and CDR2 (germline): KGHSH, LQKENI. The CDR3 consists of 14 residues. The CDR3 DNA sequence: TGTGCCAGCTCACCGAGGCAGTGGAACACTGAAGCTTTCTTT. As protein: CASSPRQWNTEAFF.

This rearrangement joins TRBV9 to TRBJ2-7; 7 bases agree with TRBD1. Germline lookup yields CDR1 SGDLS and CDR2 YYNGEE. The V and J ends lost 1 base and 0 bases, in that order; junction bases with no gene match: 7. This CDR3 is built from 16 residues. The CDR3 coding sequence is TGTGCCAGCAGCGTACGCGGACAGGCCCTCTCCTACGAGCAGTACGTC. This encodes CASSVRGQALSYEQYV.